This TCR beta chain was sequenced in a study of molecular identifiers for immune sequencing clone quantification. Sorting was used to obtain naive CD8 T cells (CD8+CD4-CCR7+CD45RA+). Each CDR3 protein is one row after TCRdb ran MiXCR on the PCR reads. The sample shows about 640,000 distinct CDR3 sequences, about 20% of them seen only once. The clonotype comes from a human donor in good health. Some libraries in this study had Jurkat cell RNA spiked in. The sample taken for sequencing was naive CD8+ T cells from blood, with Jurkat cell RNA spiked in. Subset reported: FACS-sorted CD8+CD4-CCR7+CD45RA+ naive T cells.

The CDR3 loop reads CASSQRTGPDEKLFF. DNA of the CDR3: TGTGCCAGCAGCCAAAGAACAGGGCCAGATGAAAAACTGTTTTTT. V gene TRBV7-9 combines with J gene TRBJ1-4; D might be TRBD1 (6 bases). Trimming pared 5 bases from V and 6 bases from J, leaving 16 bases between. Per germline, CDR1 SEHNR and CDR2 FQNEAQ (reference sequence). The CDR3 covers 15 residues.